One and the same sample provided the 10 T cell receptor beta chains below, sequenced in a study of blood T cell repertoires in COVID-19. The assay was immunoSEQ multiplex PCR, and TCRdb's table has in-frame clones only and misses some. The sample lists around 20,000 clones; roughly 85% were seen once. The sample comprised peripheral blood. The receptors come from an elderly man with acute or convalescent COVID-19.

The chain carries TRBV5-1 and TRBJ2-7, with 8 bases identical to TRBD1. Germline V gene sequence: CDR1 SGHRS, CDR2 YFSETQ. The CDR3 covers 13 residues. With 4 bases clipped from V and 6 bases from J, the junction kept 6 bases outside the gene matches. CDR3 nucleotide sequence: TGCGCCAGCAGCCAGGGGGCCGGGGGCGAGCAGTACTTC. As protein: CASSQGAGGEQYF.

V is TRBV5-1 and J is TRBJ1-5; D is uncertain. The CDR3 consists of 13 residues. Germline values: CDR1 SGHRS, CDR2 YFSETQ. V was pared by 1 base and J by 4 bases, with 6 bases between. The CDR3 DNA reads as TGCGCCAGCAGCTTGTTTGAGAATCAGCCCCAGCATTTT. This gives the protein CASSLFENQPQHF.

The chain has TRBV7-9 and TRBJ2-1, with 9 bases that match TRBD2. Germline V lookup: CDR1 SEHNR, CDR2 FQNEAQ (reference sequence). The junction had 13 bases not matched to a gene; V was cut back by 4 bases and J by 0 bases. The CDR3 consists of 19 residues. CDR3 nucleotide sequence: TGTGCCAGCAGCTCATCGGGACTAGCCTACACCCACTCCTACAATGAGCAGTTCTTC. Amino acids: CASSSSGLAYTHSYNEQFF.

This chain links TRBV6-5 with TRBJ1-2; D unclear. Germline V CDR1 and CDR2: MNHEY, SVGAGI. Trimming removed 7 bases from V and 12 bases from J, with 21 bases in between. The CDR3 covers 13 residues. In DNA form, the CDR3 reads TGTGCCAGCACGGGTCTATTCTTCTTAGTTAACACCTTC. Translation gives CASTGLFFLVNTF.

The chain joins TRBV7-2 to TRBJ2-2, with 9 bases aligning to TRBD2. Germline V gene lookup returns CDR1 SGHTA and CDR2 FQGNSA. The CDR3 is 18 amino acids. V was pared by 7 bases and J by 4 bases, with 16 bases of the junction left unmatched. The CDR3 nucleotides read TGTGCCAGCACCCGGACCCCGCGGGGGGGCACGAGCACCGGGGAGCTGTTTTTT. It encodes CASTRTPRGGTSTGELFF.

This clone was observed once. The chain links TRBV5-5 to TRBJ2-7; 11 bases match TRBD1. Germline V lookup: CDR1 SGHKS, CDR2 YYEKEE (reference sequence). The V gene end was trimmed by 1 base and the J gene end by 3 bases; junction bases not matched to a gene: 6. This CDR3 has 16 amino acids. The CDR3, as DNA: TGTGCCAGCAGCTTGCTGGTGGACAGGGGGCGCTACGAGCAGTACTTC. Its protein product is CASSLLVDRGRYEQYF. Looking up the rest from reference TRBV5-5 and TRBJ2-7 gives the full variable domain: DAGVTQSPTHLIKTRGQQVTLRCSPISGHKSVSWYQQVLGQGPQFIFQYYEKEERGRGNFPDRFSARQFPNYSSELNVNALLLGDSALYLCASSLLVDRGRYEQYFGPGTRLTVT.

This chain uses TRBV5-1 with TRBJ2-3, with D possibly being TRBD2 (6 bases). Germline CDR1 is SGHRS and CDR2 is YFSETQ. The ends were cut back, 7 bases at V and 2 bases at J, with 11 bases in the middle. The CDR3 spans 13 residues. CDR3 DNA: TGCGCCAGCCGGGCGGGGTTCACAGATACGCAGTATTTT. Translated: CASRAGFTDTQYF.

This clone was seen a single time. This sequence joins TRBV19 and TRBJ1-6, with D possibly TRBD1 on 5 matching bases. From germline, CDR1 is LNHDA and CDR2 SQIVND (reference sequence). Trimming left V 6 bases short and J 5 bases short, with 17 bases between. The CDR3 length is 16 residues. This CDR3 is CASRRGSDNDNSPLHF. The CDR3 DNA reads TGTGCCAGTAGGCGGGGGTCGGACAACGATAATTCACCCCTCCACTTT.

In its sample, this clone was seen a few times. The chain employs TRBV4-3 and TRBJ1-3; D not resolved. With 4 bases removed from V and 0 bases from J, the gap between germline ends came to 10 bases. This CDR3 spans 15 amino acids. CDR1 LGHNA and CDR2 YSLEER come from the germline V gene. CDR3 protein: CASSPASSSGNTIYF. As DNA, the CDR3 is TGCGCCAGCAGCCCAGCGTCCAGCTCTGGAAACACCATATATTTT.

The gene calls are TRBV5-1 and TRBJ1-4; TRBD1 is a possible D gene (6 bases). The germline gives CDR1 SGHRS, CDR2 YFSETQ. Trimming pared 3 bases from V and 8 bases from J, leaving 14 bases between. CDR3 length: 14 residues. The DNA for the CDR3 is TGCGCCAGCAGCTCCGGGACACGCCGGGAAAAACTGTTTTTT. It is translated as CASSSGTRREKLFF.